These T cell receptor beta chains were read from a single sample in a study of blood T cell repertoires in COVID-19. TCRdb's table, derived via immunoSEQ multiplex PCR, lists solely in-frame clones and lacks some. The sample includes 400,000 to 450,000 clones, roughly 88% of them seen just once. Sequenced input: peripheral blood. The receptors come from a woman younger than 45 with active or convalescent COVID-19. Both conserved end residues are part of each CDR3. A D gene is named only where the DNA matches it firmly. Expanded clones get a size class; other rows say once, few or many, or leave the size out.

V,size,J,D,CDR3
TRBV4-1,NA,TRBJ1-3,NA,CASSQVVRSGNTIYF
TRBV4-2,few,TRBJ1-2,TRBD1,CASSQDGQGPYGYTF
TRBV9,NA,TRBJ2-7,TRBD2,CASSPGSGGPYEQYF
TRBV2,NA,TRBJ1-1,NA,CASAGALSWDTEAFF
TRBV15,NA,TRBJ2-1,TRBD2,CATSRRLAGVNEQFF
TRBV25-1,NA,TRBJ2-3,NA,CASSAMRDTDTQYF
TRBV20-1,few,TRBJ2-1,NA,CSASWGGPGNEQFF
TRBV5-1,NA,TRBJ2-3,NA,CASSVGDTFWTDTQYF
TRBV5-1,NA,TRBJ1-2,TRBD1,CASSLRPPGQGDYGYTF
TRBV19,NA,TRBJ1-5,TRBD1,CASSIDLSGTGHQPQHF
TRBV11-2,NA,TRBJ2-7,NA,CASSVPGISYEQYF
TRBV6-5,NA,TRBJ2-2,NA,CASKNSATGELFF
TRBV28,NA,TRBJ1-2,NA,CASSLVGGAGGYTF
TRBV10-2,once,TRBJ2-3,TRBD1,CASGTGGTDTQYF
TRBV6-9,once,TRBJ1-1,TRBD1,CASSYFEGAHTEAFF
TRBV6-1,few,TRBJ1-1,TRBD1,CASSEHRGTEAFF
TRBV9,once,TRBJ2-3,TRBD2,CASSPRVAGGQDTQYF
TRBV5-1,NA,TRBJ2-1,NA,CASSALDFKGNEQFF
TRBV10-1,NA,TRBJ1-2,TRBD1,CASRGTGGYTF
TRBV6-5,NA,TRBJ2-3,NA,CASSYSDRSPDTQYF
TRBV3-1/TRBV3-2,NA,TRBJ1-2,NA,CASSTRENYGYTF
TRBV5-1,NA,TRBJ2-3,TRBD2,CASSLQLAGVSDTQYF
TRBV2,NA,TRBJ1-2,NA,CASSEYTLYGYTF
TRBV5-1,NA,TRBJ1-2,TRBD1,CASSQTGSYGYTF
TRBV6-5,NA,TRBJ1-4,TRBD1,CASSYEWDRGGEKLFF
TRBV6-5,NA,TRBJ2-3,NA,CASSSPGQSTDTQYF
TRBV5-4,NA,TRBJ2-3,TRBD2,CASSQRGKDTQYF
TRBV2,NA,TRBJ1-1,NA,CASSEALGGTEAFF
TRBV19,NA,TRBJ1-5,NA,CASSIEGANSQPQHF
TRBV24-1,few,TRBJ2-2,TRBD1,CATSDDRDIGELFF
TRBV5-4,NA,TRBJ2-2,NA,CASSLAGLHTGELFF
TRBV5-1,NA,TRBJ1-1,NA,CASSLQQGLNTEAFF
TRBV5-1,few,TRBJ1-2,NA,CASSLEGDYGYTF
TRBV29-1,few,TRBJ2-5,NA,CSSNQETQYF
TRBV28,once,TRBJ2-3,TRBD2,CASSYPGLAGGLRTDTQYF
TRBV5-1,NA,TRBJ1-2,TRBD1,CASSQGQESPYTF
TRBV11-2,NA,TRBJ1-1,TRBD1,CASSKTGAGEAFF
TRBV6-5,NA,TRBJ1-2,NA,CASSYSGTPRGYTF
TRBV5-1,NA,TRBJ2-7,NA,CASSGGAIYEQYF
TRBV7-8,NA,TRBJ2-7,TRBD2,CASSPRSRTSGYEQYF
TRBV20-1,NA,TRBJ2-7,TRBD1,CSASIGTGAYEQYF
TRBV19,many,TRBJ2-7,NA,CASSLIPTYEQYF
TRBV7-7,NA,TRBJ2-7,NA,CASSLAGRDEQYF
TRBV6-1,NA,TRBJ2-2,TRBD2,CASSASLAGVVGELFF
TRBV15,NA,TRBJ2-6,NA,CATSRPPGANVLTF
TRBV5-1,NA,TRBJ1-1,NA,CASSLDGRNTEAFF
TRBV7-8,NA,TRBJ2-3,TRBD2,CASSSKISGSTDTQYF
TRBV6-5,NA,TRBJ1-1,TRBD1,CASGRQGVKAFF
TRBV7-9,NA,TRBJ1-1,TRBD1,CASSFFQGGTEAFF
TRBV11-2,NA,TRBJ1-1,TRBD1,CASSWTGALNTEAFF
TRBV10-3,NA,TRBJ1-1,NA,CASMGQPNTEAFF
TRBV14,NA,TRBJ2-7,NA,CASSPLGSIYEQYF
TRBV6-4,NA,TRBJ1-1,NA,CASSDSGESTEAFF
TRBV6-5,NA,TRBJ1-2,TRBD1,CATSGTDYRSYTF
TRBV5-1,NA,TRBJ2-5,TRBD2,CASSLVLAGGQETQYF
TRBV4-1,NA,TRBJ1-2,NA,CASSQMTGKDRGYTF
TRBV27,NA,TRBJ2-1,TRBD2,CASSPGTNSYNEQFF
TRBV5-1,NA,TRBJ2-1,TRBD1,CASSIQGEVNEQFF
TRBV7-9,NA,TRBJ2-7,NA,CASSLEGTTGYEQYF